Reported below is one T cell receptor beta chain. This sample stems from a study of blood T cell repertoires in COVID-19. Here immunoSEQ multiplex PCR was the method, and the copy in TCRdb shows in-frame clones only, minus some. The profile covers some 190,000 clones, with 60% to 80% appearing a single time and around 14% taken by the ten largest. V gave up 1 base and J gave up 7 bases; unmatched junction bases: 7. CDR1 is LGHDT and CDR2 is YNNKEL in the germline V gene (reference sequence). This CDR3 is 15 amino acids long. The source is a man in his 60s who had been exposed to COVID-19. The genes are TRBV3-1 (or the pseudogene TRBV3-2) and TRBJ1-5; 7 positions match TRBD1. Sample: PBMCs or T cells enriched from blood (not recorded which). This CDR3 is CASSQAYRGEQPQHF. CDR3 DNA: TGTGCCAGCAGCCAAGCCTACAGGGGCGAACAGCCCCAGCATTTT.